This T cell receptor (beta chain) came from a study of T cell responses to AZD1222 COVID-19 vaccine (dated by TCRdb to about 2021). Concerning the study at large: TCR sequencing was performed for roughly 240 trial participants, of whom about 210 were given two doses of AZD1222 and around 25 were given two doses of MenACWY control vaccine. Trial participants were enrolled by age into subgroups of 18-55, 56-69 and 70-plus years, and around 140, 26 and 57 TCR-sequenced participants, respectively, were included in these subgroups. Study-wide findings and limitations: Participants were mostly white British, with more females than males. The authors suggested clonal diversity may have been underestimated. The 56-69-year group was small, and its depth increase did not reach significance, likely because of low power. Reportedly, almost half of the unique spike-specific TCRs recognized epitopes lying outside the regions that are mutated in the B.1.351 and B.1.1.7 variants. Vaccine-associated CD4 TCRs spanned the whole spike protein, with dominant responses in regions 160-218 and 743-854. Because no day 14 peak-response samples were available, repertoires were characterized only after the peak T cell response. Conclusions about previously exposed vaccinees are limited because only five to seven AZD1222 recipients were SARS-CoV-2 seropositive at baseline. After two AZD1222 doses, spike-specific TCR breadth and depth were significantly higher than at day 0 and than in MenACWY recipients.

Concerning this clone: Which antigen it targets is not known. No qualities accompany the bases; no much larger clone lies one base away.

Per the publication, the time point label means: about 28 days (+/-7) after the second vaccine dose. AZD1222 recipients given second doses at about 4 weeks or at about 12 weeks were pooled, since spike-specific TCR depth and breadth were not found to differ between the two schedules. Vaccinee samples came from UK trials COV001 and COV002, including a single-blind randomized controlled phase 2/3 trial of AZD1222 (ChAdOx1 nCoV-19) in healthy adults. Trial participant PBMC samples were collected at day 0 and day 28 after the second dose for TCRbeta chain sequencing. From the germline V gene (reference sequence), CDR1 is GTSNPN and CDR2 is SVGIG. From cysteine to phenylalanine, the CDR3 is 13 amino acids long. Solely the CDR3 DNA is kept, with 39 bases framed from the first base. Trimming takes 3 bases from V and 7 bases from J, and the germline ends sit 12 bases apart. The CDR3 regions of human TCRbeta chains were subjected to immunosequencing. The authors processed their data as follows. TCRs in the repertoires were compared against a reference library of SARS-CoV-2-specific TCRs that had been generated with the MIRA antigen-specificity platform. Breadth was defined as the fraction of unique TCRs that were SARS-CoV-2-associated, and depth was defined as the fraction of total T cells that were SARS-CoV-2-associated. Each spike-specific TCR was assigned to its reactive spike region and to a CD4 or CD8 class using the MIRA data. Log10-transformed breadth and depth values were compared by one-way ANOVA with Sidak's multiple comparisons tests. As stored in TCRdb, this immuneACCESS dataset retains in-frame rearrangements with V and J assigned. A fraction of the clones does not appear; measured against another copy, unresolved V genes explain less than half of the discrepancy, and the remainder lacks a known reason. V and J calls and clone size are given by that table; D and trimming were obtained from the DNA. This sample lists about 140,000 clones; about 93% were detected once. Together, the top ten hold approximately 6.8% of the sample.

This specimen consisted of peripheral blood, obtained 28 days after the second AZD1222 dose. The receptor's source is an adult who received the AZD1222 COVID-19 vaccine. The V and J genes are TRBV30 and TRBJ1-4, with no confident D gene call. CDR3 region: CAWRQSSFEKLFF. DNA sequence: TGTGCCTGGAGACAGAGTTCTTTTGAAAAACTGTTTTTT.